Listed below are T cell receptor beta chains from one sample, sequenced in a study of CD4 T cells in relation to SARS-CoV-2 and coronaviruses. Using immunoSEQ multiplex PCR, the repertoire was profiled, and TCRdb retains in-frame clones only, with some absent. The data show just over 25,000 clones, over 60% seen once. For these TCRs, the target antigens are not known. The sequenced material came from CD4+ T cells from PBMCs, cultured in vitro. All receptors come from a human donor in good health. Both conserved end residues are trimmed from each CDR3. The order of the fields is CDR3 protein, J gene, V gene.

ASRYTGSTEAF | TRBJ1-1 | TRBV5-6
ASSLAMGRDYGYT | TRBJ1-2 | TRBV7-9
ASSQDSSGAKNIQY | TRBJ2-4 | TRBV4-2
ASSRSTGPYGYT | TRBJ1-2 | TRBV5-1
ATGQPVGGLVEQF | TRBJ2-1 | TRBV10-3
ASSLGSSRGSWAQY | TRBJ2-5 | TRBV7-2
ASSRGTGSRVYGYT | TRBJ1-2 | TRBV3-1/TRBV3-2
ASSVGASSQRDTQY | TRBJ2-3 | TRBV9
AWSGGLAVPGELF | TRBJ2-2 | TRBV30
ASSPGQPNEKLF | TRBJ1-4 | TRBV4-1
ASIRDRGETQY | TRBJ2-5 | TRBV2
ASSYSLIGAASTDTQY | TRBJ2-3 | TRBV6-2/TRBV6-3
ASSSGQGGSNQPQH | TRBJ1-5 | TRBV7-2
ASSIQDRPNQPQH | TRBJ1-5 | TRBV19
ASRWLAGETQY | TRBJ2-5 | TRBV5-5
ATSRDHRKTGYEQY | TRBJ2-7 | TRBV15
ASSLGAGATNEKLF | TRBJ1-4 | TRBV5-1
ASSLIQGNNQPQH | TRBJ1-5 | TRBV3-1/TRBV3-2
SVGDRGQPQH | TRBJ1-5 | TRBV29-1
ASSQDIGWPQH | TRBJ1-5 | TRBV4-3
ASSPSAGAGANVLT | TRBJ2-6 | TRBV11-3
ASSRNRGSGANVLT | TRBJ2-6 | TRBV4-2
ASRSLSGELF | TRBJ2-2 | TRBV12-3/TRBV12-4
ASKSGEANQPQH | TRBJ1-5 | TRBV5-6
ASSALERTPGELF | TRBJ2-2 | TRBV7-2
ASSLRGGTLAKNIQY | TRBJ2-4 | TRBV7-2
ASSLSSNSPLH | TRBJ1-6 | TRBV12-3/TRBV12-4
ASSSAGGWTEAF | TRBJ1-1 | TRBV28
ASSVGTDYGYT | TRBJ1-2 | TRBV7-2
ASIKGDQDGYT | TRBJ1-2 | TRBV12-3/TRBV12-4
ASSRGQTNTEAF | TRBJ1-1 | TRBV4-3
SVSGTGPVKAF | TRBJ1-1 | TRBV29-1
ASSPRTGDSYGYT | TRBJ1-2 | TRBV10-1
ASSGYRGSLSYEQY | TRBJ2-7 | TRBV28
ASSFQTGAGYEQY | TRBJ2-7 | TRBV5-1
ASSYGTSGSPTSQF | TRBJ2-1 | TRBV5-1